These 8 T cell receptor beta chains originate from one sample sequenced in a study of blood T cells in healthy people across ages. PCR was performed a second time for about 7 to 11 cycles using a sample-barcoded 5' primer and a J-beta primer mix. In TCRdb, the 5' RACE reads were re-called with MiXCR into one record per CDR3 protein. The top ten hold roughly 14% of the sample, which has about 1.1 million distinct CDR3 sequences, around two fifths seen once. The sample comprised blood. The receptors shown here come from a man between 18 and 35 years old in good health.

This clonotype was found a few times. The rearrangement links TRBV2 to TRBJ2-1; D remains ambiguous. The CDR3 length is 16 residues. The ends were cut back, 1 base at V and 5 bases at J, with 15 bases in the middle. Germline V gene lookup returns CDR1 SNHLY and CDR2 FYNNEI. The CDR3 spells CASSEGSGVANNEQFF. The CDR3 coding sequence is TGTGCCAGCAGTGAAGGGAGTGGGGTGGCGAACAATGAGCAGTTCTTC.

Only a few counts were recorded for this clonotype. V gene TRBV29-1 combines with J gene TRBJ2-2; D gene unclear. The germline V gene encodes CDR1 SQVTM and CDR2 ANQGSEA. Trimming cost V 0 bases and J 7 bases, with 6 bases left between them. CDR3 length: 12 residues. CDR3 bases: TGCAGCGTTGAAGAGGGTGGCGGGGAGCTGTTTTTT. This encodes CSVEEGGGELFF.

The chain uses TRBV20-1 and TRBJ2-7; D gene uncertain. This CDR3 comprises 13 residues. The V and J ends lost 0 bases and 6 bases respectively, with 12 bases between them. Germline CDR1 reads DFQATT; CDR2 reads SNEGSKA (reference sequence). The CDR3 nucleotides read TGCAGTGCTAGAGACACCCCTCTCCCCGAGCAGTACTTC. This translates into CSARDTPLPEQYF.

This clonotype has just one count. This sequence joins TRBV30 and TRBJ1-5, with D perhaps matching TRBD1 (6 bases). The CDR3 loop spans 13 amino acids. Trimming stripped 5 bases from V and 3 bases from J, with 11 bases between. From germline, CDR1 is GTSNPN and CDR2 SVGIG (reference sequence). CDR3 nucleotides: TGTGCCTGGGCGGACAGTTACAATCAGCCCCAGCATTTT. The encoded protein is CAWADSYNQPQHF. Variable domain in full (rest from reference TRBV30 and TRBJ1-5): SQTIHQWPATLVQPVGSPLSLECTVEGTSNPNLYWYRQAAGRGLQLLFYSVGIGQISSEVPQNLSASRPQDRQFILSSKKLLLSDSGFYLCAWADSYNQPQHFGDGTRLSIL.

J is TRBJ1-5 and V is TRBV20-1; the match to TRBD1 covers 11 bases. Per the germline V gene, CDR1 is DFQATT and CDR2 is SNEGSKA (reference sequence). With 0 bases clipped from V and 4 bases from J, the junction kept 8 bases outside the gene matches. This CDR3 comprises 17 residues. The CDR3 DNA reads as TGCAGTGCTAGAGAAATGGACAGGGGGCAATGGAATCAGCCCCAGCATTTT. Translation: CSAREMDRGQWNQPQHF.

This clonotype was seen a handful of times. The chain carries TRBV7-9 and TRBJ2-1; perhaps D is TRBD1 or TRBD2 (5 bases each). CDR3 length: 16 amino acids. V was trimmed by 4 bases and J by 2 bases, leaving 15 bases between them. Germline assignment: CDR1 SEHNR and CDR2 FQNEAQ (reference sequence). The CDR3 coding sequence is TGTGCCAGCAGCTCCGGGACCCAGGGACCCTACAATGAGCAGTTCTTC. It yields the protein CASSSGTQGPYNEQFF.

This chain uses TRBV20-1 with TRBJ2-4; D might be TRBD2 (5 bases). Germline values: CDR1 DFQATT, CDR2 SNEGSKA (reference sequence). The CDR3 runs to 11 residues. V lost 0 bases, J lost 12 bases, and 9 bases lay in between. This CDR3 reads CSARDPGDQYF. CDR3 in DNA: TGCAGTGCTAGAGACCCCGGGGATCAGTACTTC.

This clonotype was detected many times. The CDR3 DNA sequence: TGTGCCAGCCGGACCGAGGATACGCAGTATTTT. This codes for CASRTEDTQYF. The V call is TRBV6-5, the J call TRBJ2-3, with unresolved D. CDR1 is MNHEY and CDR2 is SVGAGI in the germline V gene. V gave up 8 bases and J gave up 6 bases, with 9 bases separating them. This CDR3 has 11 residues.